These 6 T cell receptor beta chains were all obtained from the same sample, sequenced in a study of molecular identifiers for immune sequencing clone quantification. Each CDR3 protein is one row after TCRdb ran MiXCR on the PCR reads. This sample has more than 85,000 distinct CDR3 sequences; about 35% occur once, and the top ten carry roughly 9.3%. Sequencing used naive CD8+ T cells from blood, with Jurkat cell RNA spiked in. The subset here: FACS-sorted CD8+CD4-CCR7+CD45RA+ naive T cells. The receptors here all came from a human donor in good health. Some libraries in this study had Jurkat cell RNA spiked in.

This clonotype was observed a few times. This chain connects TRBV10-1 to TRBJ2-3; D might be TRBD1 (6 bases). Trimming pared 4 bases from V and 4 bases from J, leaving 12 bases between. Germline assignment: CDR1 WNHNN and CDR2 SYGVQD (reference sequence). The CDR3 runs 14 residues. CDR3 in amino acids: CASSARTAADTQYF. CDR3 in DNA: TGCGCCAGCAGTGCTAGGACAGCAGCAGATACGCAGTATTTT.

This chain joins TRBV10-3 and TRBJ2-7, with TRBD2 identical over 12 bases. V lost 3 bases, J lost 4 bases, and 4 bases stayed unmatched. There are 15 residues in the CDR3. Germline V CDR1 and CDR2: ENHRY, SYGVKD. CDR3 protein: CAISERLAGEYEQYF. The CDR3 DNA is TGTGCCATCAGTGAAAGACTAGCGGGAGAGTACGAGCAGTACTTC.

This clonotype was seen a few times. V gene TRBV7-9 combines with J gene TRBJ2-7; D might be TRBD1 (6 bases). With 6 bases removed from V and 4 bases from J, the gap between germline ends came to 13 bases. CDR3 length: 13 residues. Per the germline V gene, CDR1 is SEHNR and CDR2 is FQNEAQ (reference sequence). CDR3 in DNA: TGTGCCAGCAGGTCAGGACAGAAATACGAGCAGTACTTC. This sequence encodes CASRSGQKYEQYF.

This clonotype was found many times. The J gene is TRBJ2-7, the V gene TRBV7-8, with D unresolved. The CDR3 is 12 residues long. Trimming cost V 5 bases and J 5 bases, with 10 bases left between them. Germline lookup yields CDR1 SGHVS and CDR2 FQNEAQ. The DNA for the CDR3 is TGTGCCAGCAGCGCCTCTACCGACGAGCAGTACTTC. Translating it yields CASSASTDEQYF.

This sequence joins TRBV9 and TRBJ2-3, with D possibly TRBD2 on 6 matching bases. The CDR3 spans 15 residues. Germline loops: CDR1 SGDLS, CDR2 YYNGEE. V lost 2 bases and J lost 5, with 15 bases in between. The CDR3 bases are TGTGCCAGCAGCGTGTGGGGCAGGGAGGAAGATACGCAGTATTTT. It encodes CASSVWGREEDTQYF.

The chain carries TRBV7-8 and TRBJ2-7, with D unresolved. The CDR3 covers 13 residues. CDR1 is SGHVS, CDR2 FQNEAQ, per germline. V lost 1 base to trimming and J lost 2 bases, with 6 bases between them. The CDR3 sequence: CASSLGKTYEQYF. CDR3 in DNA: TGTGCCAGCAGCTTAGGAAAGACCTACGAGCAGTACTTC. The full variable domain, rest sourced from reference TRBV7-8 and TRBJ2-7, is GAGVSQSPRYKVAKRGQDVALRCDPISGHVSLFWYQQALGQGPEFLTYFQNEAQLDKSGLPSDRFFAERPEGSVSTLKIQRTQQEDSAVYLCASSLGKTYEQYFGPGTRLTVT.